This entry is about one T cell receptor (beta chain). This sample is part of a study of blood T cell repertoires in COVID-19. The junction had 10 bases not matched to a gene; V was cut back by 5 bases and J by 7 bases. Germline V CDR1 and CDR2: SGHTA, FQGNSA. The CDR3 runs 15 residues. Repertoires were generated with immunoSEQ multiplex PCR, while TCRdb's copy carries only in-frame clones and drops some. The table lists about 15,000 clones, roughly 72% of them singletons. The chain combines TRBV7-2 with TRBJ1-2; 10 bases match TRBD1. The sequencing input was peripheral blood. The sequence came from a man between 65 and 79 years old with acute or convalescent COVID-19. The CDR3 bases are TGTGCCAGCAGCCCTAGCTTGGACAGGGGGGTTGGCTACACCTTC. It specifies CASSPSLDRGVGYTF.